The next 9 T cell receptor beta chains were all read from a single sample in a study of blood T cell repertoires in COVID-19. Produced via immunoSEQ multiplex PCR; TCRdb's table is partial and in-frame only. The repertoire holds around 400,000 clones, with approximately 87% as singletons. The sample was peripheral blood. These receptors originate from a woman aged 55-70 years with COVID-19, enrolled during active disease.

Here the CDR3 reads CASSSTGLSFF. CDR3 in DNA: TGTGCCAGCAGCTCGACAGGTTTATCGTTCTTC. This chain links TRBV7-9 with TRBJ2-1; D is possibly TRBD1 (6 bases). Between the trimmed V and J ends, which lost 4 bases and 15 bases, there was a span of 13 bases. Germline V CDR1 and CDR2: SEHNR, FQNEAQ (reference sequence). CDR3 size: 11 residues.

The chain carries TRBV10-3 and TRBJ2-1, with 10 bases that match TRBD1. With V trimmed by 4 bases and J by 7 bases, 7 bases remained unmatched. CDR3 length equals 15 residues. The germline V gene encodes CDR1 ENHRY and CDR2 SYGVKD. CDR3 region: CAISVTGGASNEQFF. The CDR3, as DNA: TGTGCCATCAGTGTGACAGGGGGCGCTTCGAATGAGCAGTTCTTC.

This sequence joins TRBV5-1 and TRBJ2-4, with D possibly being TRBD1 (5 bases). The CDR3 has 18 amino acids. V gave up 6 bases and J gave up 0 bases, with 22 bases separating them. Germline V gene lookup returns CDR1 SGHRS and CDR2 YFSETQ. The CDR3 nucleotides are TGCGCCAGCAAGAAGTTTGACAGAAGACAGCTAGCCAAAAACATTCAGTACTTC. This translates into CASKKFDRRQLAKNIQYF.

The chain combines TRBV4-1 with TRBJ1-2; no definite D call. The CDR3 has 15 residues. V was pared by 3 bases and J by 0 bases, with 11 bases between. In germline, CDR1 is MGHRA, CDR2 YSYEKL. In DNA form, the CDR3 reads TGCGCCAGCAGCCAGAGTACCGGGACTAACTATGGCTACACCTTC. This translates into CASSQSTGTNYGYTF.

This clone was seen only once. The chain is built from TRBV5-1 and TRBJ2-3, with TRBD2 matching over 9 bases. Losses at the gene ends were 4 bases for V and 4 bases for J; bases not matched to a gene: 10. The germline CDR1 and CDR2 sequences are SGHRS and YFSETQ. This CDR3 comprises 16 residues. CDR3 nucleotides: TGCGCCAGCAGCGCCTCTCGCGGGGGGGTTCCAGATACGCAGTATTTT. Its translation: CASSASRGGVPDTQYF.

The chain joins TRBV9 to TRBJ1-2; no definite D call. Germline-derived CDR1 and CDR2 are SGDLS and YYNGEE. This CDR3 has 13 residues. V lost 4 bases and J 6 bases, leaving 13 bases between the germline ends. CDR3 in DNA: TGTGCCAGCAGCCGCGGGGATTCGGATGGCTACACCTTC. Its translation is CASSRGDSDGYTF.

The chain has TRBV5-1 and TRBJ1-1, with D perhaps TRBD1 (5 bases). V dropped 5 bases and J dropped 5 bases, with 16 bases sitting between them. CDR1 and CDR2 from the germline V gene are SGHRS and YFSETQ. The CDR3 loop spans 14 amino acids. In nucleotides, the CDR3 is TGCGCCAGCAGTCCCGAGCGCAGGGTAACTGAAGCTTTCTTT. This sequence encodes CASSPERRVTEAFF.

CDR3 coding DNA: TGTGCCATCAGTGAGTCGGCAGGGGGCGAAGCTGGCTACACCTTC. This translates into CAISESAGGEAGYTF. V and J are TRBV10-3 and TRBJ1-2, with 8 bases matching TRBD1. The V segment lost 0 bases and the J segment 7 bases; nucleotides outside the gene matches: 7. CDR1 is ENHRY, CDR2 SYGVKD, per germline. The CDR3 contains 15 residues.

The chain recombines TRBV7-9 with TRBJ2-3; TRBD2 matches at 13 bases. The CDR3 runs 16 residues. Germline trimming cut 5 bases from V and 0 bases from J; bases unmatched to any gene: 2. CDR1 is SEHNR, CDR2 FQNEAQ, per germline (reference sequence). CDR3 nucleotides: TGTGCCAGCAGCCGGGGACTAGCGGGGAGCACAGATACGCAGTATTTT. This translates into CASSRGLAGSTDTQYF. The full variable domain, in which reference TRBV7-9 and TRBJ2-3 provide the parts outside the CDR3, is DTGVSQNPRHKITKRGQNVTFRCDPISEHNRLYWYRQTLGQGPEFLTYFQNEAQLEKSRLLSDRFSAERPKGSFSTLEIQRTEQGDSAMYLCASSRGLAGSTDTQYFGPGTRLTVL.